These 18 T cell receptor beta chains share one sample of origin, sequenced in a study of cytomegalovirus exposure and HLA in healthy donors (dated by TCRdb to the late 2010s). Library creation used the immunoSEQ multiplex PCR assay. TCRdb provides this immuneACCESS table in a form limited to in-frame rearrangements. Some clones are lacking; in checked studies, under half of them reflect an unresolved V gene, and why the rest are absent is not known. Within this sample are roughly 140,000 clones, with approximately 91% of them counted one time only. The leading ten clones occupy 2.5% to 4% of the sample. Sequencing was carried out using PBMCs. All receptors come from a woman younger than 30 in good health and CMV-seropositive.

The chain couples TRBV9 to TRBJ2-1; TRBD2 agrees at 9 bases. The CDR3 has 16 residues. Germline V CDR1 and CDR2: SGDLS, YYNGEE. V shed 4 bases and J 5 bases; nucleotides not matched to a gene: 10. The CDR3 loop reads CASSLSLAGTHNEQFF. The CDR3 coding sequence is TGTGCCAGCAGCCTCAGTCTAGCGGGGACTCACAATGAGCAGTTCTTC. The full variable domain, rest sourced from reference TRBV9 and TRBJ2-1, is DSGVTQTPKHLITATGQRVTLRCSPRSGDLSVYWYQQSLDQGLQFLIQYYNGEERAKGNILERFSAQQFPDLHSELNLSSLELGDSALYFCASSLSLAGTHNEQFFGPGTRLTVL.

The chain recombines TRBV9 with TRBJ2-3, with TRBD2 matching over 8 bases. V lost 0 bases and J lost 4; bases outside the gene matches: 4. CDR3 length equals 15 residues. Germline CDR1 SGDLS, CDR2 YYNGEE. This CDR3 is CASSVAGRVADTQYF. In DNA, the CDR3 is TGTGCCAGCAGCGTAGCCGGGAGGGTGGCAGATACGCAGTATTTT.

This clone was counted a single time. The V call is TRBV6-1, the J call TRBJ1-3; D is undetermined. Germline V gives CDR1 MNHNS, CDR2 SASEGT. CDR3 length equals 14 residues. Trimming shortened V by 7 bases and J by 2 bases, and 12 bases separated the two germline ends. The CDR3 DNA reads TGTGCCAGCACCGAACGGGGTACTGGAAACACCATATATTTT. Amino acids: CASTERGTGNTIYF.

This chain joins TRBV12-2 and TRBJ2-7; TRBD1, the D gene given by the table, was not confirmed from the DNA. TRBV12-2 is a recognized pseudogene. The length of the CDR3 is 13 residues. CDR3 amino acids: CASRFWGWYEQYF. The CDR3 nucleotides read TGTGCAAGTCGCTTCTGGGGCTGGTACGAGCAGTACTTC.

Ten or more counts support this clone. The germline gene is not matched at one end of the junction; a read error may be the cause. J is TRBJ1-2 and V is TRBV5-4, with TRBD1 identical over 8 bases. Germline V gene data show CDR1 as SGHNT and CDR2 as YYREEE (reference sequence). The CDR3 runs 13 residues. The CDR3: CASSLMGQDGEVF. The CDR3 DNA reads TGTGCCAGCAGCCTTATGGGACAGGACGGAGAAGTTTTC.

The chain links TRBV9 to TRBJ2-1, with a weak D call TRBD2 (6 bases). This CDR3 has 19 residues. Germline V gives CDR1 SGDLS, CDR2 YYNGEE. V was trimmed by 0 bases and J by 3 bases, leaving 22 bases between them. DNA of the CDR3: TGTGCCAGCAGCGTAGATGCGGGACTGTGGGCTACCAACTACAATGAGCAGTTCTTC. Translation: CASSVDAGLWATNYNEQFF.

This clone was counted only a few times. The chain recombines TRBV19 with TRBJ1-5; D remains ambiguous. CDR1 LNHDA and CDR2 SQIVND come from the germline V gene (reference sequence). V lost 7 bases and J 1 base, leaving 8 bases between the germline ends. The CDR3 totals 13 residues. This CDR3 is CASMRASNQPQHF. In DNA, the CDR3 is TGTGCCAGTATGAGGGCAAGCAATCAGCCCCAGCATTTT.

The J gene is TRBJ2-5, the V gene TRBV19; 14 nucleotides agree with TRBD2. The CDR3 sequence is 18 residues long. With V trimmed by 4 bases and J by 5 bases, 12 bases remained unmatched. Germline loops: CDR1 LNHDA, CDR2 SQIVND (reference sequence). CDR3: CASSTKVGLAGVQETQYF. CDR3 sequence (DNA): TGTGCCAGTAGTACTAAAGTGGGACTAGCGGGAGTCCAGGAGACCCAGTACTTC.

V usage is TRBV7-7 and J usage is TRBJ2-7; D perhaps matches TRBD2 (6 bases). Trimming pared 4 bases from V and 3 bases from J, leaving 16 bases between. The CDR3 covers 15 residues. Germline-derived CDR1 and CDR2 are SSHAT and FNYEAQ (reference sequence). CDR3 loop: CASSSPGLRLYEQYF. The CDR3 DNA is TGTGCCAGCAGCTCACCGGGACTCCGTCTCTACGAGCAGTACTTC.

DNA of the CDR3: TGTGCCAGCAGGGCCCCAGTGACAACTAATGAAAAACTGTTTTTT. The encoded protein is CASRAPVTTNEKLFF. V and J are TRBV6-1 and TRBJ1-4; D gene unclear. Trimming left V 6 bases short and J 0 bases short, with 11 bases between. The CDR3 length is 15 residues. Germline V lookup: CDR1 MNHNS, CDR2 SASEGT.

The J gene is TRBJ2-7, the V gene TRBV7-2, with a possible D match to TRBD1 (6 bases). This CDR3 has 14 amino acids. Germline CDR1 SGHTA, CDR2 FQGNSA. Trimming pared 2 bases from V and 0 bases from J, leaving 8 bases between. CDR3 DNA sequence: TGTGCCAGCAGCTTATCAGGGGTCTCCTACGAGCAGTACTTC. Its protein product is CASSLSGVSYEQYF.

This chain connects TRBV4-2 to TRBJ2-7; 9 nucleotides line up with TRBD2. V lost 3 bases and J lost 5; bases outside the gene matches: 8. Germline V CDR1 and CDR2: LGHNA, YNFKEQ. The CDR3 covers 15 residues. CDR3 nucleotide sequence: TGTGCCAGCAGCCATGTAGCGGGAGCTTCCCACGAGCAGTACTTC. This encodes CASSHVAGASHEQYF.

The V gene is TRBV2, the J gene TRBJ2-7; TRBD2 agrees at 10 bases. Germline CDR1 SNHLY, CDR2 FYNNEI. The ends lost 2 bases at V and 5 bases at J; junction bases unmatched: 3. CDR3 size: 14 residues. The CDR3: CASSESSGSHEQYF. The CDR3, as DNA: TGTGCCAGCAGTGAATCTAGCGGGAGCCACGAGCAGTACTTC.

V usage is TRBV4-3 and J usage is TRBJ2-3; 12 positions match TRBD2. Germline V CDR1 and CDR2: LGHNA, YSLEER. The CDR3 runs 15 residues. V lost 4 bases and J lost 5; bases outside the gene matches: 4. Here the CDR3 DNA reads TGCGCCAGCAGCCGACTAGCGGGAGTCGAAGATACGCAGTATTTT. It translates to CASSRLAGVEDTQYF.

For the CDR3, the DNA is TGTGCCAGCACCTTCGGACTAGCGGGAGGTGGTGAGCAGTTCTTC. It encodes CASTFGLAGGGEQFF. The J gene is TRBJ2-1, the V gene TRBV5-6, with TRBD2 matching over 14 bases. This CDR3 is 15 amino acids long. Germline CDR1 is SGHDT and CDR2 is YYEEEE. The V and J ends lost 6 bases and 9 bases, in that order; junction bases with no gene match: 8.

The CDR3, as DNA: TGTGCCTCCCAAACACCAATGCGGACTGAAGCTTTCTTT. It encodes CASQTPMRTEAFF. The V call is TRBV30, the J call TRBJ1-1, with unresolved D. V lost 7 bases and J 5 bases, leaving 17 bases between the germline ends. The CDR3 contains 13 residues. Germline lookup yields CDR1 GTSNPN and CDR2 SVGIG (reference sequence). Looking up the rest from reference TRBV30 and TRBJ1-1 gives the full variable domain: SQTIHQWPATLVQPVGSPLSLECTVEGTSNPNLYWYRQAAGRGLQLLFYSVGIGQISSEVPQNLSASRPQDRQFILSSKKLLLSDSGFYLCASQTPMRTEAFFGQGTRLTVV.

This chain connects TRBV29-1 to TRBJ2-7, with 11 bases aligning to TRBD2. The J segment lost 1 base and the V segment lost 5 bases, leaving 4 bases of the junction unmatched. The germline V gene encodes CDR1 SQVTM and CDR2 ANQGSEA. This CDR3 has 14 residues. In DNA, the CDR3 is TGCAGCGTTACCGGGACTAGCGGATCCTACGAGCAGTACTTC. This codes for CSVTGTSGSYEQYF.

The chain couples TRBV28 to TRBJ2-7; D is possibly TRBD2 (6 bases). The CDR3 totals 15 residues. From germline, CDR1 is MDHEN and CDR2 SYDVKM. V gave up 3 bases and J gave up 0 bases, with 12 bases separating them. The CDR3 is CASSFPGTSSYEQYF. CDR3 nucleotides: TGTGCCAGCAGTTTTCCTGGGACTTCCTCCTACGAGCAGTACTTC.